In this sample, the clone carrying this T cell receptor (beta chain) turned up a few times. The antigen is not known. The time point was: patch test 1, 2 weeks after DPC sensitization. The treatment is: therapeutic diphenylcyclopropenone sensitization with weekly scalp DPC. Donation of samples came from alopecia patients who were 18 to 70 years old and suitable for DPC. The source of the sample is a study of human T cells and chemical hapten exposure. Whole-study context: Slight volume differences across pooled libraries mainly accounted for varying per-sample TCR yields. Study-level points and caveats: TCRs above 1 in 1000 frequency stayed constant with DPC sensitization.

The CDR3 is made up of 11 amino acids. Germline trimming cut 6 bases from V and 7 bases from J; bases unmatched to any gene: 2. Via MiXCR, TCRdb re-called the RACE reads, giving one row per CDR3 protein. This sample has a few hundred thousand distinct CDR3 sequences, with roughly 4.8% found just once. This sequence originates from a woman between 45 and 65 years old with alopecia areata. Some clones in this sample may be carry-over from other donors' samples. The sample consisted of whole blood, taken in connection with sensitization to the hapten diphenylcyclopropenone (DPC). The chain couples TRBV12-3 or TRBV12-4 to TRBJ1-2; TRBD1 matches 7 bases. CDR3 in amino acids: CASRQGPGYTF. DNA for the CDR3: TGTGCCAGCAGACAGGGGCCTGGCTACACCTTC.